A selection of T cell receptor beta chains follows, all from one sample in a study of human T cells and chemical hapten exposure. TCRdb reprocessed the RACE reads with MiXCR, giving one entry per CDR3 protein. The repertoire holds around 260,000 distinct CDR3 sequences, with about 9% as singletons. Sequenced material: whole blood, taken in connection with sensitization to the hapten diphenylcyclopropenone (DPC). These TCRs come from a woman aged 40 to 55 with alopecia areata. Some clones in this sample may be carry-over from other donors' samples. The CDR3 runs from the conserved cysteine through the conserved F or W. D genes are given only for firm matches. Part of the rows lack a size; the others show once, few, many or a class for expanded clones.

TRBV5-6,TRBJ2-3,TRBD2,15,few,TGTGCCAGCAGTCTGAGGGCGGGAGTAGGAGATACGCAGTATTTT,CASSLRAGVGDTQYF
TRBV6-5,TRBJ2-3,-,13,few,TGTGCCAGCACAAGAGACGGGGCCGCCGCGCAGTATTTT,CASTRDGAAAQYF
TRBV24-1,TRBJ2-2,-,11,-,TGTGCCACCGCGGGCGCTGGGGAGCTGTTTTTT,CATAGAGELFF
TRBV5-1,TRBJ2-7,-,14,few,TGCGCCAGCAGCTTGGATGTGTTAACCTACGAGCAGTACTTC,CASSLDVLTYEQYF
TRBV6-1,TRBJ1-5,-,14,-,TGTGCCAGCAGTGAATCAGGGGGCAATCAGCCCCAGCATTTT,CASSESGGNQPQHF
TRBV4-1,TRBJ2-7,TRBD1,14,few,TGCGCCAGCAGCATAGGGACAGGGCGATGGGAGCAGTACTTC,CASSIGTGRWEQYF
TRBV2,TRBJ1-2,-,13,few,TGTGCCAGCAAGCCCGAATGGGGCGGTGGCTACACCTTC,CASKPEWGGGYTF
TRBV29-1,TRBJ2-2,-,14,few,TGCAGCGTTGAAAGTGGGTCCATCACCGGGGAGCTGTTTTTT,CSVESGSITGELFF
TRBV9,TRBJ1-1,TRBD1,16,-,TGTGCCAGCAGCGCAGCTCCACCCGGGACAGGGACTGAAGCTTTCTTT,CASSAAPPGTGTEAFF
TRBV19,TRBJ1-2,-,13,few,TGTGCCAGTACCCACCCGGGAATTTGGGGCTACACCTTC,CASTHPGIWGYTF
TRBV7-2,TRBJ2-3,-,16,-,TGTGCCAGCAGCTCCCAGGGACGGCCATCCACAGATACGCAGTATTTT,CASSSQGRPSTDTQYF
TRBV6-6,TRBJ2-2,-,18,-,TGTGCCAGCAGCCACGGGACTCCTACACCCGCGAACACCGGGGAGCTGTTTTTT,CASSHGTPTPANTGELFF
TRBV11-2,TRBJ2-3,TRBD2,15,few,TGTGCCAGCAGTCTAAGCGGGAGCTTCACAGATACGCAGTATTTT,CASSLSGSFTDTQYF
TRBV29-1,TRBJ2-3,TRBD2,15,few,TGCAGCGTGGTTCTTAGCGGGAGGAGCACAGATACGCAGTATTTT,CSVVLSGRSTDTQYF
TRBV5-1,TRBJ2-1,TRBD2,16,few,TGCGCCAGCAGCTTGGGCTTGCTAGCGGGAGCGGGTGAGCAGTTCTTC,CASSLGLLAGAGEQFF
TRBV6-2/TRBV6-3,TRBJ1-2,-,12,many,TGTGCCAGCAGTTCTTACGGCTATGGCTACACCTTC,CASSSYGYGYTF
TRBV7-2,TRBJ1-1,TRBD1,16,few,TGTGCCAGCAGCTCCCTCGGACAGGGCATGAACACTGAAGCTTTCTTT,CASSSLGQGMNTEAFF
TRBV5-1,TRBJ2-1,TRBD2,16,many,TGCGCCAGCAGCTTGGTAGGGCTAGCGGGCCCCAATGAGCAGTTCTTC,CASSLVGLAGPNEQFF
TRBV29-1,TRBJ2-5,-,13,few,TGCAGCGTTGAGAGGCTGGCGCAAGAGACCCAGTACTTC,CSVERLAQETQYF
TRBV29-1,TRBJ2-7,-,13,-,TGCAGCGTTGCGCCTGGGACTCCGGGGGAGCAGTACTTC,CSVAPGTPGEQYF
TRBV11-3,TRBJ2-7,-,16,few,TGTGCCAGCAGCTTAGACGTCCGGGACGGCTCCTACGAGCAGTACTTC,CASSLDVRDGSYEQYF
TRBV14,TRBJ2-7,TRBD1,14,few,TGTGCCAGCAGTCACGCAGGGGGTGGCTACGAGCAGTACTTC,CASSHAGGGYEQYF
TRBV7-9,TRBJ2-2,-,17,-,TGTGCCAGCAGCCCACTCGCTCCGGGACTTAACACCGGGGAGCTGTTTTTT,CASSPLAPGLNTGELFF
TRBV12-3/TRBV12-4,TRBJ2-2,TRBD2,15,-,TGTGCCAGCACCCAAGGGACTAGACTGACCGGGGAGCTGTTTTTT,CASTQGTRLTGELFF
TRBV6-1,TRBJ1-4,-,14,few,TGTGCCAGCATTAGAGACATGACTAATGAAAAACTGTTTTTT,CASIRDMTNEKLFF
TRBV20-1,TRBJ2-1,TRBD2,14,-,TGCAGTGGCCCACTAGCGGGAGCGGGAAATGAGCAGTTCTTC,CSGPLAGAGNEQFF
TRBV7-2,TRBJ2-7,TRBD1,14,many,TGTGCCAGCAGCTTCGGGACAGGGGCCTACGAGCAGTACTTC,CASSFGTGAYEQYF
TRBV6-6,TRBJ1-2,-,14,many,TGTGCCAGCAGTACCCCCCGCAGGTCCTATGGCTACACCTTC,CASSTPRRSYGYTF
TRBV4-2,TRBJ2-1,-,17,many,TGTGCCAGCAGCCAAGATCCGGACTCTTACACCTACAATGAGCAGTTCTTC,CASSQDPDSYTYNEQFF
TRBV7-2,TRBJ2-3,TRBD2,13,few,TGTGCCAGCCAACTAGCGGTCACAGATACGCAGTATTTT,CASQLAVTDTQYF
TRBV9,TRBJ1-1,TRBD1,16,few,TGTGCCAGCAGCGCCGGCTGGGGGACAGGGGACACTGAAGCTTTCTTT,CASSAGWGTGDTEAFF
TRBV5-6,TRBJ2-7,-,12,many,TGTGCCAGCAGCTTAGGCCGCTACGAGCAGTACTTC,CASSLGRYEQYF
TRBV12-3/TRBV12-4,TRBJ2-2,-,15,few,TGTGCCAGCAGTTTGTACGGGGGGAACACCGGGGAGCTGTTTTTT,CASSLYGGNTGELFF
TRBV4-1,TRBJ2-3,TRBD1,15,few,TGCGCCAGCAGCCAACGGACAGGGGGAACAGATACGCAGTATTTT,CASSQRTGGTDTQYF
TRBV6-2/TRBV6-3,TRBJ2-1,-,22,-,TGTGCCAGCAGTTACCAAAACAGGTATCACGGCCCACTTCACTTATTAGGGAATGAGCAGTTCTTC,CASSYQNRYHGPLHLLGNEQFF
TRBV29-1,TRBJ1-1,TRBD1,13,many,TGCAGCGTGGGGGACAGAGCGAACACTGAAGCTTTCTTT,CSVGDRANTEAFF
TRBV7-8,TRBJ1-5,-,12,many,TGTGCCAGCAGCACCCGAGGTCAGCCCCAGCATTTT,CASSTRGQPQHF
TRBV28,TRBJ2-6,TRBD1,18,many,TGTGCCAGCACTGTGGACAGGGGGAAACTTTCTGGGGCCAACGTCCTGACTTTC,CASTVDRGKLSGANVLTF
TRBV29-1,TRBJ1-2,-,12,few,TGCAGCGTTGTGGAGGGGTTAGGTGGCTACACCTTC,CSVVEGLGGYTF
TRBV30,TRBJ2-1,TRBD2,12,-,TGTGCCTGGAGTACTAGCGCCGATGAGCAGTTCTTC,CAWSTSADEQFF
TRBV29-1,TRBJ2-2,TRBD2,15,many,TGCAGCGCCCAGGGACTAGCGGTTTTCCCCGGGGAGCTGTTTTTT,CSAQGLAVFPGELFF
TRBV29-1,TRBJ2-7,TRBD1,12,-,TGCAGCGTTGGGCAGGGGGCGAGGGAGCAGTACTTC,CSVGQGAREQYF
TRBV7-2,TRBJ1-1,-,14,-,TGTGCCAGCAGCCCGATGGGGCTAAATACTGAAGCTTTCTTT,CASSPMGLNTEAFF